This T cell receptor beta chain originates from a study of STAT5B mutations in CD4+ large granular lymphocyte leukemia. Study results and limitations: Top patient clones used TRBV06 genes more often: 8/27 versus 2/35 in controls. About 24% of private leukemic clonotypes occurred rarely in other patients' non-leukemic repertoires.

As concerns this clone: Its antigen is as yet unknown.

The assay was immunoSEQ multiplex PCR, and TCRdb's table has in-frame clones only and misses some. Of about 38,000 clones in the sample, 65% to 90% were seen once. The CDR3 runs 13 residues. Germline CDR1 reads SNHLY; CDR2 reads FYNNEI. V gave up 3 bases and J gave up 5 bases; unmatched junction bases: 4. The sequenced material came from CD4+ T cells from blood buffy coats. The chain joins TRBV2 to TRBJ2-7; 7 bases match TRBD2. The source is a human donor in good health. The CDR3 nucleotides are TGTGCCAGCAGTGACGGACTAGTGGACGAGCAGTACTTC. Protein: CASSDGLVDEQYF.